A selection of T cell receptor beta chains follows, all from one sample in a study of blood T cell repertoires in COVID-19. Clones were read by immunoSEQ multiplex PCR, and TCRdb kept only the in-frame ones, dropping some. The sample includes around 180,000 clones, more than 70% of them seen just once. The sequencing sample was made of peripheral blood. All receptors come from a woman under 40 with acute or convalescent COVID-19. The CDR3 runs from the conserved cysteine through the conserved F or W. The D gene is left open where the match is weak. Where a row states a size, it is once, few, many or the class of an expanded clone; other rows omit it.

v_gene	abundance	j_gene	d_gene	CDR3nt	CDR3aa
TRBV19	.	TRBJ1-6	.	TGTGCCAGTAGTTGGGGCAATTCACCCCTCCACTTT	CASSWGNSPLHF
TRBV7-2	.	TRBJ2-2	TRBD2	TGTGCCAGCAGCCTCCCCACTAGCGGGACCGAGGAGCTGTTTTTT	CASSLPTSGTEELFF
TRBV2	.	TRBJ1-3	TRBD1	TGTGCCGGAGCGGACAGGCTGAAGGGAAACACCATATATTTT	CAGADRLKGNTIYF
TRBV2	.	TRBJ1-6	.	TGTGCCAGTTTAGCACAGGGTCTCTCACCCCTCCACTTT	CASLAQGLSPLHF
TRBV5-1	.	TRBJ1-2	TRBD1	TGCGCCAGCAGCCCAGGACAGGTTTCTAACTATGGCTACACCTTC	CASSPGQVSNYGYTF
TRBV10-1	.	TRBJ2-7	TRBD1	TGCGCCAGCAGTCGAGGGACAGCCTACGAGCAGTACTTC	CASSRGTAYEQYF
TRBV2	.	TRBJ2-7	.	TGTGCCAGCGGTGCGTACGAGCAGTACTTC	CASGAYEQYF
TRBV7-4	.	TRBJ2-4	.	TGTGCCAGCAGCGTGACAGAAAACATTCAGTACTTC	CASSVTENIQYF
TRBV11-3	.	TRBJ2-7	TRBD2	TGTGCCAGCGGGACTAGCGGGAGGAGGGGTTCCTACGAGCAGTACTTC	CASGTSGRRGSYEQYF
TRBV2	.	TRBJ2-1	TRBD2	TGTGCCAGCAGTGCCCAGGGACTAGCGGGCCTCAATGAGCAGTTCTTC	CASSAQGLAGLNEQFF
TRBV7-7	once	TRBJ2-1	TRBD2	TGTGCTAGCAGCTTAGGGACTAGCGGGTATGAGCAGTTCTTC	CASSLGTSGYEQFF
TRBV28	.	TRBJ1-4	.	TGTGCCACCCAGGGGACTAATGAAAAACTGTTTTTT	CATQGTNEKLFF
TRBV2	.	TRBJ2-1	.	TGTGCCTCGAGGAGCTCCTACAATGAGCAGTTCTTC	CASRSSYNEQFF
TRBV5-1	.	TRBJ2-5	.	TGCGCCAGCAGCGCACAGGCCTACCAAGAGACCCAGTACTTC	CASSAQAYQETQYF
TRBV20-1	.	TRBJ2-1	TRBD2	TGCAGTGCTGGCGGGAGTGCGGAGCAGTTCTTC	CSAGGSAEQFF
TRBV29-1	.	TRBJ1-3	.	TGCAGCGTTGCCCTCTCTGGAAACACCATATATTTT	CSVALSGNTIYF
TRBV27	.	TRBJ1-1	.	TGTGCCAGCAGTTTAGGAGGACAGTGGAAAGCTTTCTTT	CASSLGGQWKAFF
TRBV6-4	.	TRBJ1-2	.	TGTGCCAGCAGTGACCTCTATGGCTACACCTTC	CASSDLYGYTF
TRBV9	.	TRBJ2-2	TRBD2	TGTGCCAGCAGCGTCGGGGGGACGAACACCGGGGAGCTGTTTTTT	CASSVGGTNTGELFF
TRBV5-1	.	TRBJ1-5	.	TGCGCCAGCAGCTTGGGACAGCGAGATCAGCCCCAGCATTTT	CASSLGQRDQPQHF
TRBV19	.	TRBJ1-5	.	TGTGCCAGCGGGGGGACGGGCAATCAGCCCCAGCATTTT	CASGGTGNQPQHF
TRBV7-2	.	TRBJ1-5	.	TGTGCCAGCAGCACGTTCGGCGGGGGATCGGGGCCCCAGCCCCAGCATTTT	CASSTFGGGSGPQPQHF
TRBV5-1	.	TRBJ2-2	.	TGCGCCAGCAGCTTAAAGAGTCACACCGGGGAGCTGTTTTTT	CASSLKSHTGELFF
TRBV28	few	TRBJ2-7	TRBD2	TGTGCCAGCCATTCTCGCGGGAGGGCCTACGAGCAGTACTTC	CASHSRGRAYEQYF
TRBV20-1	.	TRBJ1-2	.	TGCAGTGCTAGACCCGTTGGCTACACCTTC	CSARPVGYTF
TRBV10-3	.	TRBJ1-2	.	TGTGCCATCAGTGACGGTCTGATCTATGGCTACACCTTC	CAISDGLIYGYTF
TRBV7-8	.	TRBJ1-4	.	TGTGCCAGCAGCCCGCAGCCAGGTGATGAAAAACTGTTTTTT	CASSPQPGDEKLFF
TRBV20-1	once	TRBJ1-2	TRBD1	TGCAGTGCCTGGGACAGCTATGGCTACACCTTC	CSAWDSYGYTF
TRBV6-6	.	TRBJ1-6	.	TGTGCCAGCAGGCGAAATGTTGGGCAGGGTAATTCACCCCTCCACTTT	CASRRNVGQGNSPLHF
TRBV10-3	.	TRBJ1-3	.	TGTGCCATCAGTGTTGCAGGGTCTGGAAACACCATATATTTT	CAISVAGSGNTIYF
TRBV7-9	.	TRBJ1-6	.	TGTGCCAGCAGCCCCCGGGACTCCTATAATTCACCCCTCCACTTT	CASSPRDSYNSPLHF
TRBV11-2	.	TRBJ2-2	.	TGTGCCAGCAGCTTAGATTTGGAGTCCGGGGAGCTGTTTTTT	CASSLDLESGELFF
TRBV6-6	.	TRBJ1-2	.	TGTGCCACAGCCTTATGGCAGGGTGACAATGGCTACACCTTC	CATALWQGDNGYTF
TRBV5-4	.	TRBJ2-7	.	TGTGCCAGCAGCTACAGGGACTCCTACGAGCAGTACTTC	CASSYRDSYEQYF
TRBV5-1	.	TRBJ1-4	.	TGCGCCAGCAGCTTGGCAGGATCTCCTTTCAATGAAAAACTGTTTTTT	CASSLAGSPFNEKLFF
TRBV6-5	.	TRBJ1-2	TRBD1	TGTGCCAGCAGTTACGCCATAGACAGGGGTTGGGGCTACACCTTC	CASSYAIDRGWGYTF
TRBV5-5	.	TRBJ1-1	TRBD1	TGTGCCAGCAGCTTGGGAGGGACAGGGAAGACTGAAGCTTTCTTT	CASSLGGTGKTEAFF